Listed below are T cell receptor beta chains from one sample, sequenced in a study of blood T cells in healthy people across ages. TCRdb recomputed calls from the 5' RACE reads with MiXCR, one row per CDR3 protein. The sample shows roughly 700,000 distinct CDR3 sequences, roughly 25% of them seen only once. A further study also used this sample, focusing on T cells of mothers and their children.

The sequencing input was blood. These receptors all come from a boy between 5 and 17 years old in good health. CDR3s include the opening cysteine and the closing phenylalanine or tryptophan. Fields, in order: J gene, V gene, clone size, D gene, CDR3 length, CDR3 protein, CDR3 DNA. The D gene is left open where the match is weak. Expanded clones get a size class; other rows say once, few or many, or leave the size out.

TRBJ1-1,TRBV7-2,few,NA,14,CASSLEPTNTEAFF,TGTGCCAGCAGCTTAGAACCCACCAACACTGAAGCTTTCTTT
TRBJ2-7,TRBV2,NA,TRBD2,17,CAIRATGTSGINYEQYF,TGTGCCATCAGAGCTACCGGGACTAGCGGTATCAACTACGAGCAGTACTTC
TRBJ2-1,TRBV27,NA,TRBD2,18,CASRSNIPGLAGLNEQFF,TGTGCCAGCAGATCCAACATCCCGGGACTAGCGGGTCTCAATGAGCAGTTCTTC
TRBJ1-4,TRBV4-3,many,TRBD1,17,CASSQDPPPGGEEKLFF,TGCGCCAGCAGCCAAGACCCCCCACCAGGGGGAGAGGAAAAACTGTTTTTT
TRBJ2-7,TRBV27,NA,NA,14,CASSARGTLYEQYF,TGTGCCAGCAGCGCCAGGGGAACCCTCTACGAGCAGTACTTC
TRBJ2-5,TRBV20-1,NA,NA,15,CSARLGGGRQETQYF,TGCAGTGCCAGGTTGGGCGGGGGCCGCCAAGAGACCCAGTACTTC
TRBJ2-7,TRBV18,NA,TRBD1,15,CASSPAGTGYYEQYF,TGTGCCAGCTCACCGGCCGGGACAGGGTACTACGAGCAGTACTTC
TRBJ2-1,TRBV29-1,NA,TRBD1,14,CSVDSGQGRNEQFF,TGCAGCGTTGATTCCGGACAGGGCAGGAATGAGCAGTTCTTC
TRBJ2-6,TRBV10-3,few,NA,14,CAIPWGTGANVLTF,TGTGCCATCCCCTGGGGGACTGGGGCCAACGTCCTGACTTTC
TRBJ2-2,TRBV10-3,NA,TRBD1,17,CAISGPGQGPPSGELFF,TGTGCCATCAGTGGTCCGGGACAGGGGCCTCCTTCCGGGGAGCTGTTTTTT
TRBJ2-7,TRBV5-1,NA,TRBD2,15,CASSPRAGGWYEQYF,TGCGCCAGCAGCCCCCGAGCGGGAGGGTGGTACGAGCAGTACTTC
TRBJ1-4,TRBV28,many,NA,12,CASRTGNEKLFF,TGTGCCAGCAGGACAGGAAATGAAAAGCTGTTTTTT
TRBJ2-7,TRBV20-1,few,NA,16,CSARARAGQNRYEQYF,TGCAGTGCTAGAGCCCGCGCGGGACAAAACCGCTACGAGCAGTACTTC
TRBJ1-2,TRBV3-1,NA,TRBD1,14,CASSQAGGNYGYTF,TGTGCCAGCAGCCAGGCAGGGGGCAACTATGGCTACACCTTC
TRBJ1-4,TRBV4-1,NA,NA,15,CASSQGRNGREKLFF,TGCGCCAGCAGCCAAGGTCGGAACGGACGAGAAAAACTGTTTTTT
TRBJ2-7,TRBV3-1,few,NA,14,CASSQAPETYEQYF,TGTGCCAGCAGCCAAGCGCCCGAAACCTACGAGCAGTACTTC
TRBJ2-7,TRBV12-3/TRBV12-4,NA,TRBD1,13,CASGPGGDYEQYF,TGTGCCAGTGGGCCAGGGGGCGATTACGAGCAGTACTTC
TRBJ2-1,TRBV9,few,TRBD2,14,CASSVGGGENEQFF,TGTGCCAGCAGCGTGGGCGGGGGGGAGAATGAGCAGTTCTTC
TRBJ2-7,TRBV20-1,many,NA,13,CSARDSKDYEQYF,TGCAGTGCTAGAGATTCTAAGGACTACGAGCAGTACTTC
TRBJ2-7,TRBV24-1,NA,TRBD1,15,CATSDPGQGAQEQYF,TGTGCCACCAGTGATCCGGGACAGGGGGCGCAGGAGCAGTACTTC
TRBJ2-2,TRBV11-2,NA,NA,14,CASSFPSNTGELFF,TGTGCCAGCAGCTTCCCTTCGAACACCGGGGAGCTGTTTTTT
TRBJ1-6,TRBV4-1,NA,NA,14,CASSQVLVSAPLHF,TGCGCCAGCAGCCAAGTTTTGGTTTCCGCACCCCTCCACTTT
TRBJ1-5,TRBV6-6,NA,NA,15,CASRLDGTLSQPQHF,TGTGCCAGCAGGCTCGACGGGACACTAAGTCAGCCCCAGCATTTT
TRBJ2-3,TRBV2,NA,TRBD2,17,CASSEGATGTSADTQYF,TGTGCCAGCAGTGAAGGGGCCACCGGGACTAGCGCAGATACGCAGTATTTT
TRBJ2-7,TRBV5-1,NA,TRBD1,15,CASSPWDSGTYEQYF,TGCGCCAGCAGCCCCTGGGACAGTGGAACCTACGAGCAGTACTTC
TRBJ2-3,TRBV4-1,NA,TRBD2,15,CASSQSGGPEDTQYF,TGCGCCAGCAGCCAGTCGGGGGGGCCGGAAGATACGCAGTATTTT
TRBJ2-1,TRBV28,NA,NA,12,CASRVGYNEQFF,TGTGCCAGCAGGGTAGGGTACAATGAGCAGTTCTTC
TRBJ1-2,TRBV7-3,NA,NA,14,CASSFRRDSHGYTF,TGTGCCAGCAGCTTCCGGAGGGATTCTCATGGCTACACCTTC
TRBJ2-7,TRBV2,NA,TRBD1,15,CATSGQGVSSGEQYF,TGTGCCACCAGCGGACAGGGGGTTTCATCGGGTGAGCAGTACTTC